Given below is one T cell receptor (beta chain) in context. Its antigen is unidentified. The length of the CDR3 is 14 residues. Germline CDR1 LNHNV, CDR2 YYDKDF (reference sequence). V lost 1 base and J lost 5, with 6 bases in between. Here immunoSEQ multiplex PCR was the method, and the copy in TCRdb shows in-frame clones only, minus some. The sample gives tens of thousands of clones, approximately 78% of which show up once; roughly a tenth is in the top ten. This specimen comes from a study of CD4+ T cells in melanoma. General study findings and limits: Neoantigen-specific CD4+ T cells in melanoma reportedly had diverse differentiation states. CD8+ T cell, macrophage and B cell function reportedly correlated with neoantigen-specific CD4+ T cells.

This chain links TRBV15 with TRBJ1-6; D call uncertain. The sequence was obtained from a human donor with melanoma. Written as DNA, the CDR3 is TGTGCCACCAGCAGAGTAGGCGATAATTCACCCCTCCACTTT. Protein: CATSRVGDNSPLHF.